This T cell receptor beta chain was identified in a study of T cell repertoires in cytomegalovirus infection. Study information: Recently identified HLA-C-restricted CMV epitopes and well-studied HLA-B-restricted CMV epitopes were used by the study. Both CMV infection and a matching HLA type were indicated by public TCR beta signatures. Whole-study results and caveats: Within the response measured ex vivo, HLA-C-restricted CMV-specific TCR beta clonotypes were dominant.

Via MiXCR, TCRdb re-called the reads, giving one row per CDR3 protein. The sample includes about 890,000 distinct CDR3 sequences, 30% to 40% of them seen just once. About this clonotype: The antigen is undetermined. This could be a read error, since a much larger clone is one nucleotide away.

Specimen: cultured CD8+ T cells from PBMCs, collected from culture after CMV antigen stimulation. This sequence originates from a human donor in good health (CMV status not recorded). Some clones in this sample may be carry-over from other donors' samples.

CDR3 in amino acids: CASSFRLAGGRGEQFF. The CDR3 nucleotides read TGTGCCAGCAGCTTCCGACTAGCGGGGGGGCGGGGTGAGCAGTTCTTC. The V and J genes are TRBV7-6 and TRBJ2-1; the match to TRBD2 covers 14 bases. CDR1 is SGHVS, CDR2 FNYEAQ, per germline. V trimming: 3 bases; J trimming: 9 bases; junction bases outside the gene matches: 7. This CDR3 region has 16 residues.